One and the same sample provided the 30 T cell receptor beta chains below, sequenced in a study of blood T cell repertoires in COVID-19. Produced via immunoSEQ multiplex PCR; TCRdb's table is partial and in-frame only. The profile shows about 69,000 clones, roughly 85% of them singletons. Sequencing was performed on peripheral blood. These receptors were taken from an older man with acute or convalescent COVID-19.

CDR3 residues: CASSQGSGTGELFF. CDR3 DNA: TGTGCCAGCAGCCAGGGCAGTGGTACCGGGGAGCTGTTTTTT. The chain joins TRBV3-1 (or the pseudogene TRBV3-2) to TRBJ2-2; D is ambiguous. Trimming removed 3 bases at V and 5 bases at J, with 10 bases between. CDR1 is LGHDT, CDR2 YNNKEL, per germline (reference sequence). The CDR3 loop spans 14 amino acids.

The genes are TRBV6-1 and TRBJ1-5; D call uncertain. CDR1 and CDR2 (germline): MNHNS, SASEGT. V lost 4 bases to trimming and J lost 7 bases, with 20 bases between them. The CDR3 length is 16 residues. The CDR3 DNA reads as TGTGCCAGCAGTGGCTCGGGTGGAGGGCGCGGGCAGCCCCAGCATTTT. Encoded protein: CASSGSGGGRGQPQHF.

This chain connects TRBV11-3 to TRBJ2-2; TRBD1 matches 8 bases. The CDR3 totals 16 residues. V lost 0 bases and J lost 1; bases outside the gene matches: 1. The germline V gene has CDR1 SGHNT and CDR2 YENEEA. The CDR3 region is CASSLDGQGNTGELFF. Written as DNA, the CDR3 is TGTGCCAGCAGCTTAGATGGACAGGGGAACACCGGGGAGCTGTTTTTT. Full variable domain (rest looked up from reference TRBV11-3 and TRBJ2-2): EAGVVQSPRYKIIEKKQPVAFWCNPISGHNTLYWYLQNLGQGPELLIRYENEEAVDDSQLPKDRFSAERLKGVDSTLKIQPAELGDSAVYLCASSLDGQGNTGELFFGEGSRLTVL.

J is TRBJ2-7 and V is TRBV29-1; the match to TRBD2 covers 10 bases. Trimming at V came to 7 bases and at J to 5 bases, leaving 17 bases not matched to a gene. Per the germline V gene, CDR1 is SQVTM and CDR2 is ANQGSEA. This CDR3 comprises 16 residues. The CDR3, as DNA: TGCAGCGGGTTCCTTTTTAGCGGGAGGCCGCGCCACGAGCAGTACTTC. Residues: CSGFLFSGRPRHEQYF.

The chain links TRBV7-2 to TRBJ1-2; possibly TRBD1 for D (6 bases). CDR1 and CDR2 from the germline V gene are SGHTA and FQGNSA. Trimming shortened V by 5 bases and J by 4 bases, and 17 bases separated the two germline ends. The CDR3 runs 15 residues. The DNA of the CDR3 is TGTGCCAGCAGCCCCCGCGAGGGGGGGAGCTATGGCTACACCTTC. As protein: CASSPREGGSYGYTF.

This clone has only a few counts. The V gene is TRBV5-1, the J gene TRBJ1-5; no definite D call. V dropped 4 bases and J dropped 6 bases, with 14 bases sitting between them. Germline V CDR1 and CDR2: SGHRS, YFSETQ. This CDR3 has 14 amino acids. The CDR3 protein is CASSLRAGSQPQHF. The CDR3 DNA is TGCGCCAGCAGCCTCCGGGCCGGGAGTCAGCCCCAGCATTTT.

The chain has TRBV11-3 and TRBJ2-1, with D uncertain. Per the germline V gene, CDR1 is SGHNT and CDR2 is YENEEA. The CDR3 totals 16 residues. V shed 5 bases and J shed 0 bases, with 14 bases lying between them. Here the CDR3 DNA reads TGTGCCAGCAGCCCCGGGTCGGGTAGCTCCTACAATGAGCAGTTCTTC. It encodes CASSPGSGSSYNEQFF.

As DNA, the CDR3 is TGTGCCAGCAGCCAGGCGGGAGGGATAGGGGAGCAGTTCTTC. It encodes CASSQAGGIGEQFF. The chain recombines TRBV3-1 (or the pseudogene TRBV3-2) with TRBJ2-1, with 9 bases aligning to TRBD2. V lost 3 bases and J lost 10; bases outside the gene matches: 7. CDR3 length equals 14 residues. The germline V gene has CDR1 LGHDT and CDR2 YNNKEL (reference sequence).

The CDR3 loop is CSAFREYGYTF. CDR3 nucleotides: TGCAGTGCTTTTCGAGAGTATGGCTACACCTTC. The V gene is TRBV20-1, the J gene TRBJ1-2; D is ambiguous. The CDR3 runs 11 residues. V was shortened by 5 bases and J by 5 bases, with 9 bases between the two germline ends. Germline V gene lookup returns CDR1 DFQATT and CDR2 SNEGSKA (reference sequence).

The CDR3: CASRRGLWFF. CDR3 DNA sequence: TGCGCCAGCAGAAGGGGGTTGTGGTTCTTC. V gene TRBV5-1 combines with J gene TRBJ2-1, with a tentative D call TRBD1 (6 bases). V gave up 5 bases and J gave up 15 bases, with 12 bases separating them. Germline-derived CDR1 and CDR2 are SGHRS and YFSETQ. The CDR3 loop spans 10 amino acids.

The chain has TRBV6-5 and TRBJ2-3; the match to TRBD1 covers 9 bases. CDR1 and CDR2 from the germline V gene are MNHEY and SVGAGI. V shed 6 bases, J shed 6 bases, and the junction held 7 bases outside the gene matches. There are 14 residues in the CDR3. As DNA, the CDR3 is TGTGCCAGCAGGAAGGACAGGGGAGGGGATACGCAGTATTTT. This codes for CASRKDRGGDTQYF.

V usage is TRBV11-1 and J usage is TRBJ2-3, with 8 bases fitting TRBD1. The CDR3 spans 14 residues. V shed 1 base and J 3 bases; nucleotides not matched to a gene: 0. Germline values: CDR1 SGHAT, CDR2 FQDESV (reference sequence). In DNA form, the CDR3 reads TGTGCCAGCAGCTTAGACAGGGGGACAGATACGCAGTATTTT. As protein: CASSLDRGTDTQYF.

The J gene is TRBJ2-1, the V gene TRBV11-3; D not resolved. The V end was cut by 5 bases, the J end by 8 bases, with 10 bases between. This CDR3 region has 12 residues. The germline gives CDR1 SGHNT, CDR2 YENEEA. The DNA for the CDR3 is TGTGCCAGCAGCCCCCCCAGTGATGAGCAGTTCTTC. Its protein is CASSPPSDEQFF.

This clone was observed once. The V call is TRBV21-1, the J call TRBJ1-3; TRBD1 reflects the table's D call only, with no check against the DNA. TRBV21-1 is annotated as a pseudogene. This CDR3 has 14 residues. CDR3 DNA sequence: TGTGCCAGCAGCCTCGGACAGTTTGGAAACACCATATATTTT. It codes for CASSLGQFGNTIYF.

The J gene is TRBJ1-4, the V gene TRBV2, with D hard to call. Trimming stripped 6 bases from V and 4 bases from J, with 15 bases between. The CDR3 consists of 15 residues. Germline V CDR1 and CDR2: SNHLY, FYNNEI. The CDR3 reads CASSVLSRSNEKLFF. The DNA of the CDR3 is TGTGCCAGCAGCGTCCTCAGCCGGAGTAATGAAAAACTGTTTTTT.

The V and J genes are TRBV2 and TRBJ1-5, with D hard to call. Germline loops: CDR1 SNHLY, CDR2 FYNNEI. V lost 5 bases and J 6 bases, leaving 14 bases between the germline ends. The CDR3 is 14 amino acids. The CDR3 region is CASSSRGIGQPQHF. The DNA of the CDR3 is TGTGCCAGCAGTTCCCGAGGGATAGGTCAGCCCCAGCATTTT.

The V call is TRBV19, the J call TRBJ1-1; D call uncertain. V lost 6 bases, J lost 7 bases, and 9 bases lay in between. The CDR3 is made up of 11 amino acids. CDR1 is LNHDA and CDR2 is SQIVND in the germline V gene (reference sequence). The DNA for the CDR3 is TGTGCCAGTAGCTTACGGGGTGAAGCTTTCTTT. Encoded protein: CASSLRGEAFF.

The V and J genes are TRBV7-2 and TRBJ2-1; possible D gene TRBD1, 6 bases. V lost 0 bases to trimming and J lost 6 bases, with 12 bases between them. Germline CDR1 is SGHTA and CDR2 is FQGNSA. This CDR3 is 15 amino acids long. The CDR3 is CASSLAGGSFNEQFF. CDR3 bases: TGTGCCAGCAGCTTAGCAGGGGGAAGTTTCAATGAGCAGTTCTTC. The whole variable domain, remainder taken from reference TRBV7-2 and TRBJ2-1, is GAGVSQSPSNKVTEKGKDVELRCDPISGHTALYWYRQSLGQGLEFLIYFQGNSAPDKSGLPSDRFSAERTGGSVSTLTIQRTQQEDSAVYLCASSLAGGSFNEQFFGPGTRLTVL.

The chain links TRBV11-2 to TRBJ2-1; D may be TRBD2 (6 bases). There are 15 residues in the CDR3. Germline V lookup: CDR1 SGHAT, CDR2 FQNNGV. V shed 4 bases and J shed 2 bases, with 12 bases lying between them. CDR3 nucleotide sequence: TGTGCCAGCAGCTCCCCGGGACTCACCTACAATGAGCAGTTCTTC. Translating it yields CASSSPGLTYNEQFF.

This chain uses TRBV10-3 with TRBJ2-5; 9 bases line up with TRBD2. V was pared by 4 bases and J by 5 bases, with 2 bases of the junction left unmatched. CDR3 length equals 13 residues. CDR1 and CDR2 (germline): ENHRY, SYGVKD. The DNA of the CDR3 is TGTGCCATCAGTGGACTAGCGGTGGAGACCCAGTACTTC. Its protein is CAISGLAVETQYF.

This chain joins TRBV7-9 and TRBJ2-7, with 8 bases that match TRBD2. V lost 8 bases, J lost 2 bases, and 5 bases stayed unmatched. Germline CDR1 is SEHNR and CDR2 is FQNEAQ (reference sequence). The CDR3 contains 13 residues. CDR3 nucleotides: TGTGCCAGCGCGGAGCGGGAGCCCTACGAGCAGTACTTC. This sequence encodes CASAEREPYEQYF.

The J gene is TRBJ1-2, the V gene TRBV28; possibly TRBD1 for D (5 bases). The CDR3 is 14 residues long. From germline, CDR1 is MDHEN and CDR2 SYDVKM. V lost 8 bases, J lost 4 bases, and 17 bases lay in between. The CDR3 protein is CASGGRGSPYGYTF. The CDR3, as DNA: TGTGCCAGCGGGGGACGGGGGAGCCCCTATGGCTACACCTTC.

The rearrangement joins TRBV12-3 or TRBV12-4 to TRBJ2-7; no clear D. This CDR3 has 13 amino acids. V was trimmed by 7 bases and J by 7 bases, leaving 17 bases between them. This CDR3 is CASTAFLRGEQYF. The DNA for the CDR3 is TGTGCCAGCACTGCATTCCTGCGCGGAGAGCAGTACTTC.

This clone has a single count. The CDR3 loop reads CASSLGGTEEKLFF. The CDR3 nucleotides are TGCGCCAGCAGCTTGGGGGGGACAGAGGAAAAACTGTTTTTT. The chain combines TRBV5-1 with TRBJ1-4; 7 bases map to TRBD1. This CDR3 spans 14 amino acids. V lost 0 bases and J lost 8; bases outside the gene matches: 4. Per the germline V gene, CDR1 is SGHRS and CDR2 is YFSETQ.

The chain joins TRBV2 to TRBJ1-5; a weak D match, TRBD1 (5 bases). There are 15 residues in the CDR3. Per germline, CDR1 SNHLY and CDR2 FYNNEI. The V gene lost 5 bases and the J gene lost 4 bases, with 15 bases spanning the gap. The CDR3 bases are TGTGCCAGCAGTTCCTCCGGGGGACGGAATCAGCCCCAGCATTTT. Translated, it gives CASSSSGGRNQPQHF.

The chain is built from TRBV7-9 and TRBJ1-3, with TRBD1 identical over 7 bases. The CDR3 totals 16 residues. The trim removed 3 bases at V and 2 bases at J, leaving 7 bases unmatched. From germline, CDR1 is SEHNR and CDR2 FQNEAQ (reference sequence). The DNA of the CDR3 is TGTGCCAGCAGCTTTGGTCTTACAGGGGCTGGAAACACCATATATTTT. Protein: CASSFGLTGAGNTIYF. The full variable domain, rest sourced from reference TRBV7-9 and TRBJ1-3, is DTGVSQNPRHKITKRGQNVTFRCDPISEHNRLYWYRQTLGQGPEFLTYFQNEAQLEKSRLLSDRFSAERPKGSFSTLEIQRTEQGDSAMYLCASSFGLTGAGNTIYFGEGSWLTVV.

The chain employs TRBV6-5 and TRBJ2-5; 10 positions match TRBD2. The CDR3 runs 16 residues. Trimming took 1 base from V and 4 from J; bases not matched to a gene: 6. Germline lookup yields CDR1 MNHEY and CDR2 SVGAGI. CDR3 nucleotides: TGTGCCAGCAGTTACTGGGCTAGCGGGAGTCGAGAGACCCAGTACTTC. It encodes CASSYWASGSRETQYF.

This chain uses TRBV4-2 with TRBJ2-1, with a weak D call TRBD1 (6 bases). V was pared by 2 bases and J by 0 bases, with 11 bases between. Germline CDR1 LGHNA, CDR2 YNFKEQ. There are 16 residues in the CDR3. The CDR3 DNA sequence: TGTGCCAGCAGCCAAAGAACAGGGAGCTCCTACAATGAGCAGTTCTTC. It yields the protein CASSQRTGSSYNEQFF.

This clone was found once. The chain carries TRBV3-1 (or the pseudogene TRBV3-2) and TRBJ2-1, with D uncertain. V was pared by 1 base and J by 2 bases, with 18 bases between. From germline, CDR1 is LGHDT and CDR2 YNNKEL (reference sequence). The length of the CDR3 is 18 residues. Here the CDR3 DNA reads TGTGCCAGCAGCCAAGCTTCTATGAGGCTAGTGGCCTACAATGAGCAGTTCTTC. It encodes CASSQASMRLVAYNEQFF.

The V and J genes are TRBV2 and TRBJ2-2, with D possibly being TRBD2 (5 bases). The CDR3 runs 16 residues. From germline, CDR1 is SNHLY and CDR2 FYNNEI. Trimming took off 6 bases at V and 6 bases at J, with 20 bases between the two ends. Here the CDR3 reads CASSPQRVISAGELFF. CDR3 DNA: TGTGCCAGCAGCCCACAGAGGGTCATTAGCGCCGGGGAGCTGTTTTTT.